This paragraph covers one T cell receptor beta chain sequence. The sample belongs to a study of technical replicates of blood from several donors. Clones were read by immunoSEQ multiplex PCR, and TCRdb kept only the in-frame ones, dropping some. The table records 82,000 or so clones, nearly 96% of them present only once. Germline-derived CDR1 and CDR2 are SGDLS and YYNGEE. The V and J ends lost 3 bases and 4 bases respectively, with 16 bases between them. The CDR3 has 15 residues. Sequencing was done on a sample of T cells isolated from PBMCs. This TCR derives from a human donor in good health. J is TRBJ1-2 and V is TRBV9, with no clear D. The DNA for the CDR3 is TGTGCCAGCAGCGCCTTGTTGGAGGAAATCTATGGCTACACCTTC. Translating gives CASSALLEEIYGYTF.